A single sample is the source of the 14 T cell receptor beta chains below, sequenced in a study of shared clonotypes between healthy human individuals. Generated by immunoSEQ multiplex PCR, the TCRdb table keeps only in-frame clones and is missing some. The data contain over a million clones, about 80% of them singletons. Material for sequencing was memory CD4+ T cells from PBMCs. The subset: CD45RA-negative fraction. These TCRs come from a young man in good health. Some clones in this sample may be carry-over from other donors' samples.

The V and J genes are TRBV28 and TRBJ2-5; tentatively, D is TRBD2 (5 bases). This CDR3 is 16 amino acids long. CDR1 and CDR2 (germline): MDHEN, SYDVKM. The V and J ends lost 2 bases and 2 bases respectively, with 15 bases between them. The CDR3 coding sequence is TGTGCCAGCAGTTTAGGGCTCGTACCGGGGCAAGAGACCCAGTACTTC. This gives the protein CASSLGLVPGQETQYF.

The rearrangement links TRBV5-1 to TRBJ2-1; TRBD1 matches 9 bases. V lost 4 bases, J lost 8 bases, and 7 bases stayed unmatched. The CDR3 is 14 amino acids. CDR1 and CDR2 from the germline V gene are SGHRS and YFSETQ. This CDR3 reads CASSLTGGPDEQFF. Written as DNA, the CDR3 is TGCGCCAGCAGCCTGACAGGGGGTCCGGATGAGCAGTTCTTC.

A note on this clone: A much larger clonotype is one base distant, so this may be a read error. The J gene is TRBJ2-5, the V gene TRBV30, with 10 bases fitting TRBD2. CDR3 length equals 14 residues. Germline CDR1 reads GTSNPN; CDR2 reads SVGIG (reference sequence). The CDR3 sequence: CGSEASSGRETQYF. DNA for the CDR3: TGTGGCTCGGAGGCGTCTAGCGGGAGAGAGACCCAGTACTTC.

V and J are TRBV5-1 and TRBJ2-4; a possible D gene is TRBD2 (5 bases). CDR1 and CDR2 from the germline V gene are SGHRS and YFSETQ. The CDR3 sequence is 17 residues long. V gave up 0 bases and J gave up 0 bases, with 13 bases separating them. CDR3 nucleotides: TGCGCCAGCAGCTTGGCCGAGCGGAGCCTAGCCAAAAACATTCAGTACTTC. Translation: CASSLAERSLAKNIQYF.

The J gene is TRBJ1-3, the V gene TRBV4-1; D remains unclear. The CDR3 spans 14 residues. The V and J ends lost 1 base and 3 bases respectively, with 7 bases between them. CDR1 MGHRA and CDR2 YSYEKL come from the germline V gene. The CDR3 here is CASSQGTLGNTIYF. Here the CDR3 DNA reads TGCGCCAGCAGCCAAGGGACTCTTGGAAACACCATATATTTT.

The V gene is TRBV9, the J gene TRBJ1-5; the D gene is possibly TRBD1 (6 bases). In germline, CDR1 is SGDLS, CDR2 YYNGEE. The CDR3 is 15 residues long. V was shortened by 0 bases and J by 6 bases, with 13 bases between the two germline ends. The CDR3 here is CASSVDLGASQPQHF. In DNA, the CDR3 is TGTGCCAGCAGCGTAGATTTGGGGGCCAGTCAGCCCCAGCATTTT.

The rearrangement joins TRBV5-6 to TRBJ2-3, with D possibly TRBD2 on 5 matching bases. The germline V gene has CDR1 SGHDT and CDR2 YYEEEE. This CDR3 is built from 14 residues. V was shortened by 3 bases and J by 2 bases, with 10 bases between the two germline ends. CDR3 sequence: CASSSPSITDTQYF. Written as DNA, the CDR3 is TGTGCCAGCAGCTCGCCTAGCATCACAGATACGCAGTATTTT.

The CDR3 is CASSQSRAPTPDTQYF. CDR3 nucleotide sequence: TGTGCCAGCAGCCAATCAAGGGCCCCCACCCCAGATACGCAGTATTTT. This chain links TRBV14 with TRBJ2-3; D gene unclear. CDR1 and CDR2 (germline): SGHDN, FVKESK. The V end was cut by 2 bases, the J end by 4 bases, with 16 bases between. This CDR3 region has 16 residues.

CDR3 in DNA: TGCGCCAGCAGTCCTCCCAGACTAGCGGGAATAGCCGGGGAGCTGTTTTTT. Translating it yields CASSPPRLAGIAGELFF. The chain has TRBV23-1 and TRBJ2-2, with 11 positions matching TRBD2. Being an ORF, TRBV23-1 has a function that is uncertain. The V gene end was trimmed by 4 bases and the J gene end by 6 bases; junction bases not matched to a gene: 10. The CDR3 loop spans 17 amino acids.

J is TRBJ1-2 and V is TRBV19; D not certain. The germline V gene has CDR1 LNHDA and CDR2 SQIVND (reference sequence). The CDR3 length is 15 residues. The V end was cut by 3 bases, the J end by 2 bases, with 13 bases between. The CDR3 DNA follows: TGTGCCAGTAGTATTCAACCCGGACTGAACTATGGCTACACCTTC. It encodes CASSIQPGLNYGYTF.

V and J are TRBV2 and TRBJ2-7; D perhaps matches TRBD1 (6 bases). The V and J ends lost 4 bases and 0 bases respectively, with 13 bases between them. CDR3 length equals 15 residues. Germline-derived CDR1 and CDR2 are SNHLY and FYNNEI. The CDR3 nucleotides read TGTGCCAGCAGTGCCCCCAGGGGAAGCTCCTACGAGCAGTACTTC. Its protein product is CASSAPRGSSYEQYF.

This clone was detected only once. This chain joins TRBV7-2 and TRBJ2-1; no clear D gene. V gave up 2 bases and J gave up 5 bases, with 16 bases separating them. The CDR3 runs 16 residues. CDR1 SGHTA and CDR2 FQGNSA come from the germline V gene. The CDR3, as DNA: TGTGCCAGCAGCTTATTCTGGTCCAGAATAAACAATGAGCAGTTCTTC. Protein sequence: CASSLFWSRINNEQFF.

V gene TRBV5-1 combines with J gene TRBJ1-3; D call uncertain. The germline gives CDR1 SGHRS, CDR2 YFSETQ. Deletions cut 2 bases from V and 0 bases from J, with 15 bases between. This CDR3 is 17 amino acids long. The CDR3 DNA follows: TGCGCCAGCAGCTTAGGCAGCTCCACCGCCTCTGGAAACACCATATATTTT. As protein: CASSLGSSTASGNTIYF.

The chain joins TRBV11-1 to TRBJ2-4; the match to TRBD2 covers 9 bases. V shed 5 bases and J 4 bases; nucleotides not matched to a gene: 3. The CDR3 is 14 amino acids. The germline CDR1 and CDR2 sequences are SGHAT and FQDESV (reference sequence). The CDR3 nucleotides are TGTGCCAGCAGCAGCGGACTAGCGAAAAACATTCAGTACTTC. Its protein product is CASSSGLAKNIQYF.